This T cell receptor (beta chain) came from a study of identifying expanded T cells in peripheral blood. The protocol was immunoSEQ multiplex PCR, while the TCRdb copy is restricted to in-frame clones and leaves out a portion. Here the sample spans 100,000 to 150,000 clones, around four fifths being singletons. The CDR3 totals 17 residues. With 4 bases clipped from V and 5 bases from J, the junction kept 13 bases outside the gene matches. CDR1 and CDR2 (germline): MGHRA, YSYEKL. This TCR came from a person between 18 and 75 years old in good health. Material for sequencing was blood. The chain links TRBV4-1 to TRBJ2-7; 11 nucleotides match TRBD2. CDR3 in amino acids: CASSPQPSGGPYDEQYF. The CDR3 region has the DNA TGCGCCAGCAGCCCCCAACCTAGCGGGGGGCCATATGACGAGCAGTACTTC.